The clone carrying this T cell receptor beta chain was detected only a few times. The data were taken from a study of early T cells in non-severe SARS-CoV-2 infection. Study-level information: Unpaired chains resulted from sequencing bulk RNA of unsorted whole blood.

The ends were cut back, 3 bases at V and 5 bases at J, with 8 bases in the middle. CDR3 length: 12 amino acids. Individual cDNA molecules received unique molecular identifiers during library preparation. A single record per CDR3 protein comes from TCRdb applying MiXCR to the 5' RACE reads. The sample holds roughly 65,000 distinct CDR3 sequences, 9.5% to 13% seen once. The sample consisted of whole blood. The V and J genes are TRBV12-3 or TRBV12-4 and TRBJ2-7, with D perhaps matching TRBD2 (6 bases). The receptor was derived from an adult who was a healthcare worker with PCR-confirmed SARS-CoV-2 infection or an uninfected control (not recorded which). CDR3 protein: CASSFGGDEQYF. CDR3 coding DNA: TGTGCCAGCAGTTTCGGGGGAGACGAGCAGTACTTC.